A selection of T cell receptor beta chains follows, all from one sample in a study of cytomegalovirus exposure and HLA in healthy donors. Data came from immunoSEQ multiplex PCR; TCRdb stores just in-frame clones and leaves some out. The sample shows approximately 130,000 clones, 79% of them seen only once. Sequencing input: PBMCs. These receptors all stem from a male donor in good health and CMV-seronegative. The CDR3 runs from the conserved cysteine through the conserved F or W. The order of the fields is J gene, D gene, V gene, clone size, CDR3 length, CDR3 protein, CDR3 DNA. A D gene is named only where the DNA matches it firmly. Rows give clone size only sometimes, using once, few, many, or a class for an expanded clone.

>TRBJ1-2|TRBD1|TRBV7-2|.|13
CASSFTGVSGYTF
TGTGCCAGCAGCTTTACAGGGGTGAGCGGCTACACCTTC
>TRBJ2-1|TRBD1|TRBV5-4|.|15
CASSSRTGVDNEQFF
TGTGCCAGCAGCTCCAGGACAGGGGTCGACAATGAGCAGTTCTTC
>TRBJ1-3|.|TRBV6-5|.|15
CASSIRTASGNTIYF
TGTGCCAGCAGTATCCGGACAGCTTCTGGAAACACCATATATTTT
>TRBJ2-7|TRBD1|TRBV6-5|once|13
CASSRQGTYEQYF
TGTGCCAGCAGTCGACAGGGGACCTACGAGCAGTACTTC
>TRBJ1-1|.|TRBV4-1|.|14
CASSHVRGNTEAFF
TGCGCCAGCAGCCATGTGAGAGGGAACACTGAAGCTTTCTTT
>TRBJ2-2|TRBD1|TRBV7-2|many|15
CASSSPGQVTGELFF
TGTGCCAGCAGCTCACCGGGACAGGTGACCGGGGAGCTGTTTTTT
>TRBJ2-3|.|TRBV15|.|16
CATSRGGGLSTDTQYF
TGTGCCACCAGCCGGGGTGGGGGCCTTAGCACAGATACGCAGTATTTT
>TRBJ2-1|TRBD2|TRBV7-2|.|15
CASSFGTSFYNEQFF
TGTGCCAGCAGCTTTGGGACTAGTTTCTACAATGAGCAGTTCTTC
>TRBJ1-1|.|TRBV6-5|few|14
CASSSLRRYTEAFF
TGTGCCAGCAGTTCCCTCCGGAGATACACTGAAGCTTTCTTT
>TRBJ2-7|.|TRBV4-3|.|15
CASSQGARASYEQYF
TGCGCCAGCAGCCAAGGCGCCAGGGCTTCCTACGAGCAGTACTTC
>TRBJ1-5|.|TRBV4-1|once|17
CASSQAFGRVGNQPQHF
TGCGCCAGCAGCCAAGCATTTGGGAGGGTGGGGAATCAGCCCCAGCATTTT
>TRBJ1-2|.|TRBV30|.|11
CAWSPGNGYTF
TGTGCCTGGAGTCCAGGGAATGGCTACACCTTC
>TRBJ2-7|.|TRBV19|.|16
CASSMGRMPSSYEQYF
TGTGCCAGTAGTATGGGGAGAATGCCAAGCTCCTACGAGCAGTACTTC
>TRBJ1-2|.|TRBV14|.|13
CASSQEADYGYTF
TGTGCCAGCAGCCAAGAGGCAGATTATGGCTACACCTTC
>TRBJ1-6|.|TRBV7-2|.|14
CASSLVGASSPLHF
TGTGCCAGCAGCTTAGTAGGGGCCAGTTCACCCCTCCACTTT
>TRBJ1-2|TRBD1|TRBV2|few|14
CASSVSGQSIGYTF
TGTGCCAGCAGTGTGTCGGGACAGTCTATCGGCTACACCTTC
>TRBJ1-5|.|TRBV9|.|15
CASSVAPDRDQPQHF
TGTGCCAGCAGCGTAGCGCCGGACAGAGATCAGCCCCAGCATTTT